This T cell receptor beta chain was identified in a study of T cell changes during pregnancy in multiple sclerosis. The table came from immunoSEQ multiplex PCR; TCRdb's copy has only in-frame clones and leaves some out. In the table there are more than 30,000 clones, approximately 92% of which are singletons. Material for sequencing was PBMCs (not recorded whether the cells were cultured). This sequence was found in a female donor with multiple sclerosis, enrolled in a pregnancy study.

CDR3 sequence reads: CAWGTGAEQYF. In nucleotides, the CDR3 is TGTGCCTGGGGGACAGGGGCCGAGCAGTACTTC. V is TRBV30 and J is TRBJ2-7; 10 positions agree with TRBD1. The CDR3 runs 11 residues. CDR1 and CDR2 (germline): GTSNPN, SVGIG (reference sequence). With V trimmed by 5 bases and J by 6 bases, 1 base remained unmatched.